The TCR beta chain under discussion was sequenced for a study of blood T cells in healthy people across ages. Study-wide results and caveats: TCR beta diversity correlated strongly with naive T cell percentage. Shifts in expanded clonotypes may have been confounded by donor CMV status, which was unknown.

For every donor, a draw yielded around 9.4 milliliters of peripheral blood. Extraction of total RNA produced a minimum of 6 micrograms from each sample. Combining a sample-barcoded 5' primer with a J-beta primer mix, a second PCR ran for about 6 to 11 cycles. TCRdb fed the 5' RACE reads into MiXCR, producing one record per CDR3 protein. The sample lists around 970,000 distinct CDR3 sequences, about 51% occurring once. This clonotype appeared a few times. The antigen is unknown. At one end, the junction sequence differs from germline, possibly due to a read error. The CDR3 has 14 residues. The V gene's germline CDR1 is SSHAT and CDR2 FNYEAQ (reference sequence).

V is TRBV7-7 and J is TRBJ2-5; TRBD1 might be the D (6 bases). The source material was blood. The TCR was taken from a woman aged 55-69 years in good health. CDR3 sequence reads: CASSLRGQQETQYF. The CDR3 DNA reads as TGTGCTAGCAGCTTACGAGGACAGCAAGAGACCCAGTACTTC. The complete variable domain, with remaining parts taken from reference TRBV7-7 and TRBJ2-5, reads GAGVSQSPRYKVTKRGQDVTLRCDPISSHATLYWYQQALGQGPEFLTYFNYEAQPDKSGLPSDRFSAERPEGSISTLTIQRTEQRDSAMYRCASSLRGQQETQYFGPGTRLLVL.